The following is a T cell receptor (beta chain) sequence with its context. This clone's antigen is unknown. Per-base qualities were not stored, and no clone one base away is much larger. CDR1 and CDR2, looked up from the germline V gene (reference sequence), are MNHEY and SMNVEV. V loses 6 bases of germline sequence and J loses 1 base, and the interval between the two ends is 18 bases. The CDR3 measures 16 amino acids from cysteine to phenylalanine. Of the read, only the CDR3 DNA is kept; its 48 bases are in frame from base 1. This sample is part of a study of blood T cells in healthy people across ages (dated by TCRdb to between 2014 and 2017). A note on the overall study: In model experiments, template switching captured about one uniquely barcoded TCR beta cDNA molecule for every two T cells. To track age-related changes in TCR beta repertoire diversity, the study relied on deep sequencing normalized with unique cDNA molecular identifiers. The donors were split into four age groups: young (average about 16 years), middle-aged (about 40), aged (more than 60) and long-lived (approximately 80). To avoid experimental bias, donors of different ages were distributed randomly across sequencing lanes. Using the same blood draw, the study looked at two additional independent replicas of 1 million unique cDNA reads for two donors, one aged 18 to 30 and the other aged 80 or older. Findings and caveats that apply to the study as a whole: Estimates of total diversity based on one million sequenced T cells were regarded as lower bounds and as underestimates. Observed TCR beta diversity correlated strongly with the percentage of naive T cells measured by flow cytometry. Conclusive comparison of naive and antigen-experienced compartments was prevented by the profiling of bulk unsorted PBMCs. Because donor CMV infection status was unknown, age-related changes in expanded clonotypes were potentially confounded. The long-lived group showed more naive CD4+ T cells, fewer expanded clones and increased TCR diversity than the aged group, suggesting age selection. As age increased, observed TCR beta diversity per million T cells dropped in a roughly linear way, and a significant reduction was already evident by age 40.

The roughly 39 donors, aged about 6 to 95 years, were systemically healthy Caucasian individuals from Russia. Each donor gave 8 to 10 milliliters of peripheral blood, collected into EDTA-treated Vacutainer tubes. Ficoll-Paque density-gradient centrifugation was used to isolate PBMCs, with at least 6 million per sample. Trizol reagent was used to extract total RNA from PBMCs, with at least 5.5 micrograms per sample. The percentages of naive CD45RAhigh/CD27high T cells were determined by flow cytometry on a PBMC aliquot from every donor. The library was obtained by 5' RACE. Sequenced using an Illumina HiSeq 2500. A second PCR of roughly 6 to 12 cycles was run with a J-beta primer mix and a sample-barcoded 5' primer. A unique molecular identifier was introduced onto each TCR beta cDNA molecule by a template-switch 5' adaptor carrying 12 random nucleotides. Each sample yielded at least 2.5 million CDR3-containing paired-end reads. First-strand cDNA synthesis was performed from all RNA using the Mint cDNA synthesis kit, with priming by a TRBC-specific oligonucleotide. After uracil-DNA glycosylase treatment, a first 18-cycle PCR used universal primers M1SS and BC2_uni_R on all cDNA. Per the authors' processing: Each sample was normalized by randomly selecting 1 million high-quality reads, each carrying a distinct molecular identifier. Instead of being binned into consensus sequences, reads that shared molecular identifiers were thrown out. CDR3 identification, clonotype clustering and error correction used MiTCR with a Q25 quality threshold and the strictest error-elimination algorithm. A nonparametric unseen species model using Euler transformation provided a lower-bound estimate of total TCR beta diversity. TCRdb passed the public sequencing reads through fastp at Q25 and MiXCR, retaining productive beta sequences. Rows with one shared CDR3 protein collapse into an entry with the most common genes and DNA. TCRdb's processing, not the authors', yielded these V and J calls. A total of about 730,000 distinct CDR3 sequences appear in this sample, 40% to 45% of them only once. Clones ranked in the top ten supply around 20% of the sample.

The sample taken for sequencing was blood. The chain employs TRBV27 and TRBJ2-5; a weak D assignment points to TRBD1 (5 bases agree). The sequence was obtained from a woman aged 55-70 years in good health. The nucleotide sequence reads as follows: TGTGCCAGCAGCTCCGTACTGGACATAATCCAAGAGACCCAGTACTTC. This encodes CASSSVLDIIQETQYF.